This TCR beta chain was found in a study of blood T cell repertoires in COVID-19. Study-wide background: Samples representing acute and convalescent COVID-19 were sourced from the United States, Italy and Spain. In each case, the material was cDNA or gDNA derived from T cells, B-cell-depleted T cells, or PBMCs.

This clone appeared once. In the authors' workflow: Amplifying reference gene primers gave estimates of nucleated cell counts. The assay was immunoSEQ multiplex PCR, and TCRdb's table has in-frame clones only and misses some. The V and J calls and the clone size are those of that table, but D and trimming were determined from the DNA. The table includes 350,000 to 550,000 clones, over 75% detected once. The CDR3 has 13 residues. The TCR was taken from a man aged 25-40 years who had recovered from COVID-19. Sequenced sample: PBMCs or T cells enriched from blood (not recorded which). This chain uses TRBV12-2 with TRBJ2-7; no DNA check was done on the table's D call, TRBD1. TRBV12-2 is described as a pseudogene. CDR3 nucleotides: TGTGCAAGTCGCCCGGACAGGGACTACGAGCAGTACTTC. It translates to CASRPDRDYEQYF.